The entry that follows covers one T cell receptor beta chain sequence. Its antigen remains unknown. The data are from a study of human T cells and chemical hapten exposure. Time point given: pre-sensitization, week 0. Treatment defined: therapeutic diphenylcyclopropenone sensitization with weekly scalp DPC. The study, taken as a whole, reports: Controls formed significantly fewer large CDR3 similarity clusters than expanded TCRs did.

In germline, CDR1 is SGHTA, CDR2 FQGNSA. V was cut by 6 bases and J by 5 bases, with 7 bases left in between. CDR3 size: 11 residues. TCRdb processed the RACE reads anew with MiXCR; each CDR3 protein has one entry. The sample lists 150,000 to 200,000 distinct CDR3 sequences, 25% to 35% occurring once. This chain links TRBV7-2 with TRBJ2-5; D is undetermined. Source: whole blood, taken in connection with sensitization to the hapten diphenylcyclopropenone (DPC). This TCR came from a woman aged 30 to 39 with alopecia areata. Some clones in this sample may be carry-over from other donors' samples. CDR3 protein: CASSGFETQYF. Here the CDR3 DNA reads TGTGCCAGCAGTGGTTTCGAGACCCAGTACTTC.